The TCR beta chain described here comes from a study of radiation and T cells in renal cell carcinoma. Indicated time point: blood 4 weeks post-SBRT, at nephrectomy. Treatment of the sample: 15 Gy SBRT to primary tumor, nephrectomy 4 weeks later. After SBRT, blood was collected at 2 and 4 weeks, plus baseline. The patient's renal cell carcinoma had clear cell pathology. The V gene lost 3 bases and the J gene lost 6 bases, with 14 bases spanning the gap. The CDR3 runs to 14 residues. Germline V gene data show CDR1 as SGDLS and CDR2 as YYNGEE. TCRdb's table, derived via immunoSEQ multiplex PCR, lists solely in-frame clones and lacks some. The data contain around 180,000 clones, 88% of them singletons. Study results and limitations: Without pretreatment biopsies, baseline tumor clonotype presence was undetermined. In blood, top tumor clones expanded by 2 weeks, shrinking by 4.

Comment on this clone: Its antigen remains unidentified.

The origin of this receptor is a woman aged 45 to 65 with renal cell carcinoma. The sample was blood, taken from a patient whose treatment included radiotherapy and nephrectomy. The chain is built from TRBV9 and TRBJ2-3, with a tentative D call TRBD2 (6 bases). CDR3 bases: TGTGCCAGCAGCGAGCGGGTCCTGTCGGATACGCAGTATTTT. Amino acids: CASSERVLSDTQYF.